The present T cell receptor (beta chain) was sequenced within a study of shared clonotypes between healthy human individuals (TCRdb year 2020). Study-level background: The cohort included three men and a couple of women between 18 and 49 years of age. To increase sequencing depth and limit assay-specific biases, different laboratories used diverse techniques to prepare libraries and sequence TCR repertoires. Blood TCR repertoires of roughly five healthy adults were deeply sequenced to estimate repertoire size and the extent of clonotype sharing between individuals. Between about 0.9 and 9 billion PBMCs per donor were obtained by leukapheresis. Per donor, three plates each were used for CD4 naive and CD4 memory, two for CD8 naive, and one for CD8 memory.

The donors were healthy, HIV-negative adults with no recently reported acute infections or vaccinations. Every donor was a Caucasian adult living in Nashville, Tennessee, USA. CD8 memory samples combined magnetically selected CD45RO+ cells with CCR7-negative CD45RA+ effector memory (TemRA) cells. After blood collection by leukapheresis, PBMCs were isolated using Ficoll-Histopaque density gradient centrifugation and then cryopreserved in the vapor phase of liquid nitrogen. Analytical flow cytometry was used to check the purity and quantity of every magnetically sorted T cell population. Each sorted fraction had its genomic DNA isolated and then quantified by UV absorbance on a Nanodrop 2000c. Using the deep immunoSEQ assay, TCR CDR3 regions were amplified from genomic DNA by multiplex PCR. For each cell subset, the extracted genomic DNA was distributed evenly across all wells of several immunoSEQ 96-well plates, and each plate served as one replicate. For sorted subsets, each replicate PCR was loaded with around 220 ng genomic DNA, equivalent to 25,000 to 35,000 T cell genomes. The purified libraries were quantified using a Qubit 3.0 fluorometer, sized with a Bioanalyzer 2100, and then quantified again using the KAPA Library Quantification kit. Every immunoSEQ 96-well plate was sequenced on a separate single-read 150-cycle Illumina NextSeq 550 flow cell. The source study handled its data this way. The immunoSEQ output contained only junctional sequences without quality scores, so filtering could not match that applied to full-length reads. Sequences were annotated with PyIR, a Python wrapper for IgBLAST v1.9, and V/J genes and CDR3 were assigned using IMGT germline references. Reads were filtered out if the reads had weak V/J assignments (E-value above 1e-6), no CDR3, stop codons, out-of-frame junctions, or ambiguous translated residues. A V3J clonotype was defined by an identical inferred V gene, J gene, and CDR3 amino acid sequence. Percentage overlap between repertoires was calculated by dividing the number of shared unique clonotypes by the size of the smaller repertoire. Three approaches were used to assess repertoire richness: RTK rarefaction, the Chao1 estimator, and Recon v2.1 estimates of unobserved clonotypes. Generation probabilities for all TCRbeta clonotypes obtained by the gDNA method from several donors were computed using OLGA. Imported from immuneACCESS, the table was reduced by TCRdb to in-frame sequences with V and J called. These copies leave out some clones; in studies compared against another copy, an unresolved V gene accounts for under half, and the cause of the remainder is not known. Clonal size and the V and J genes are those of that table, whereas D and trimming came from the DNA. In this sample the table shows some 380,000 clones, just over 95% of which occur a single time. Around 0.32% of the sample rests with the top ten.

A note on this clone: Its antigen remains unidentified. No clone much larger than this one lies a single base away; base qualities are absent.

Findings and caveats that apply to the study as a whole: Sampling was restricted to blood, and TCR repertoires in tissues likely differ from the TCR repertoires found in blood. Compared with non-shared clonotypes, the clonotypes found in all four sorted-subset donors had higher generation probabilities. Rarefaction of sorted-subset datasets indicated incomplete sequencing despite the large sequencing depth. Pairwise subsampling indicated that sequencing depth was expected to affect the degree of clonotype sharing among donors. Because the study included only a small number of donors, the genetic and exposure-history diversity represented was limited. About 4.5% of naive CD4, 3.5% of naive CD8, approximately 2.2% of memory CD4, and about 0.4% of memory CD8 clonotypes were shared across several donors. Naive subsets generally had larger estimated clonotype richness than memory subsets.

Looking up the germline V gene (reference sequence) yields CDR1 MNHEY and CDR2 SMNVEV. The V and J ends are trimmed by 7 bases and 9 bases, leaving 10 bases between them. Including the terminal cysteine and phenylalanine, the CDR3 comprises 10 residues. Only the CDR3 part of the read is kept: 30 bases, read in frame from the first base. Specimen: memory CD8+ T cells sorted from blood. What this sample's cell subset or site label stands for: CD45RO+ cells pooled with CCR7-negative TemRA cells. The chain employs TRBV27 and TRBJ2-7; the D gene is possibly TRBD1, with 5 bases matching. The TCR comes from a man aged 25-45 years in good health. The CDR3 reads CASIIQGQYF. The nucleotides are TGTGCCAGCATAATCCAGGGGCAGTACTTC.